This T cell receptor beta chain was profiled in a study of cytomegalovirus exposure and HLA in healthy donors. The study, taken as a whole, reports: In presence/absence analyses, roughly uniform sequencing depth across donors was assumed. When the data were analyzed later, several of the most significant clusters appeared to be linked to common viral pathogens.

With 60 Vbeta and 13 Jbeta primers, the PCR was carried out. Generated by immunoSEQ multiplex PCR, the TCRdb table keeps only in-frame clones and is missing some. The sample holds 90,000 or so clones, around four fifths seen once. Note on this clone: Its antigen remains unknown. The germline gene is not matched at one end of the junction; a read error may be the cause.

The germline V gene has CDR1 LNHNV and CDR2 YYDKDF (reference sequence). This CDR3 spans 14 amino acids. Sequenced sample: PBMCs. The TCR was taken from a male donor in good health and CMV-seropositive. The gene calls are TRBV15 and TRBJ1-1; tentatively, D is TRBD1 (5 bases). CDR3 amino acids: CATSGDTGNTEAFF. CDR3 nucleotides: TGTGCCACCAGCGGAGACACAGGGAACACTGAAGCTTTCTTT.